The present T cell receptor (beta chain) was sequenced within a study of T cell changes during pregnancy in multiple sclerosis. Using immunoSEQ multiplex PCR, the repertoire was profiled, and TCRdb retains in-frame clones only, with some absent. The table records 42,000 or so clones, 87% of them present only once. CDR1 and CDR2 from the germline V gene are MNHNS and SASEGT. With V trimmed by 1 base and J by 3 bases, 7 bases remained unmatched. The CDR3 runs 16 residues. The rearrangement links TRBV6-1 to TRBJ2-7; 9 positions match TRBD2. This clonotype was sampled from a female donor with multiple sclerosis, enrolled in a pregnancy study. Here the sequenced sample was CD4+ T cells from peripheral blood mononuclear cells, taken after pregnancy. CDR3 coding DNA: TGTGCCAGCAGTGAAGTTAGGGCGGGGGGGCACTACGAGCAGTACTTC. Protein product: CASSEVRAGGHYEQYF.